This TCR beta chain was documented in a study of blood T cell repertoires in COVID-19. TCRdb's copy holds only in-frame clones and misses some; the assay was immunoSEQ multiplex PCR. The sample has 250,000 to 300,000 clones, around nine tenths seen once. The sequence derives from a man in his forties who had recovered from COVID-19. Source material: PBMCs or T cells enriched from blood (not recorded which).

This CDR3 is CASSLVGENYGYTF. The CDR3 DNA is TGTGCCAGCAGCTTAGTAGGGGAAAACTATGGCTACACCTTC. The genes are TRBV7-9 and TRBJ1-2; D possibly corresponds to TRBD1 (5 bases). In germline, CDR1 is SEHNR, CDR2 FQNEAQ (reference sequence). The ends were cut back, 1 base at V and 2 bases at J, with 8 bases in the middle. The CDR3 contains 14 residues.